The entry below gives a single TCR beta chain sequence along with its context. Indicated time point: sample taken at primary tumor resection. These data originate in a study of spatial heterogeneity in lung cancer. Study context: There were, on average, more than 9.5 raw-read appearances for each unique TCR and UMI combination.

TCRdb processed the 5' RACE reads anew with MiXCR; each CDR3 protein has one entry. The data hold around 89,000 distinct CDR3 sequences, with approximately 12% observed a single time. The CDR3 sequence is 18 residues long. CDR1 KGHDR and CDR2 SFDVKD come from the germline V gene. V was clipped by 2 bases and J by 4 bases; unmatched bases: 8. The chain combines TRBV24-1 with TRBJ2-3; 13 bases line up with TRBD2. This TCR derives from a male donor with early-stage non-small cell lung cancer. Here the sequenced sample was PBMCs, taken at surgery. CDR3 sequence (DNA): TGTGCCACCAGTGATTCCTGGACTAGCGGGAGCTCGGCAGATACGCAGTATTTT. Its protein product is CATSDSWTSGSSADTQYF.